These T cell receptor beta chains were read from a single sample in a study of response to subunit inactivated influenza vaccine. Each CDR3 protein is one row after TCRdb ran MiXCR on the RT-PCR reads. Counted here are about 800,000 distinct CDR3 sequences, less than 25% occurring once; the ten biggest clones make up approximately 10%. This specimen was PBMCs from blood, taken around 5 days after vaccination. These TCRs come from a man in his forties or fifties who received an inactivated influenza vaccine. CDR3s include the opening cysteine and the closing phenylalanine or tryptophan. A D gene is named only where the DNA matches it firmly. A clone size is listed for some rows: how often the clone was seen (once, few, many), or a class if it is expanded.

>NA|TRBV7-9|TRBJ2-7|NA
CASSLALGTREQYF
TGTGCCAGCAGCTTAGCGTTAGGGACACGGGAGCAGTACTTC
>NA|TRBV20-1|TRBJ2-5|TRBD2
CSARDGASGRETQYF
TGCAGTGCTAGGGACGGGGCTAGCGGGAGGGAGACCCAGTACTTC
>NA|TRBV7-6|TRBJ2-5|NA
CASSPLVASTETQYF
TGTGCCAGCAGTCCACTAGTGGCCAGTACAGAGACCCAGTACTTC
>few|TRBV20-1|TRBJ2-1|NA
CSARDLTPRDEQFF
TGCAGTGCTAGAGATTTAACACCACGGGATGAGCAGTTCTTC
>few|TRBV7-7|TRBJ2-5|TRBD1
CASSPSMTGVETQYF
TGTGCCAGCAGCCCCTCAATGACAGGGGTAGAGACCCAGTACTTC
>NA|TRBV10-3|TRBJ2-1|TRBD2
CAISDIGGTSGNYNEQFF
TGTGCCATCAGTGATATAGGCGGGACTAGCGGGAATTACAATGAGCAGTTCTTC
>few|TRBV5-1|TRBJ2-7|TRBD2
CASSRTSPDLYEQYF
TGCGCCAGCAGCCGGACTAGTCCTGACCTCTACGAGCAGTACTTC
>NA|TRBV24-1|TRBJ2-7|TRBD1
CATSGGDRAFSEQYF
TGTGCCACCAGTGGCGGGGACAGGGCATTTTCCGAGCAGTACTTC
>few|TRBV5-1|TRBJ2-1|TRBD2
CASSPGAAGAYNEQFF
TGCGCCAGCAGCCCCGGGGCAGCGGGAGCCTACAATGAGCAGTTCTTC
>NA|TRBV12-3/TRBV12-4|TRBJ1-4|NA
CASSFKGTLGTNEKLFF
TGTGCCAGCAGTTTTAAGGGGACCCTCGGGACTAATGAAAAACTGTTTTTT
>NA|TRBV12-3/TRBV12-4|TRBJ2-1|TRBD2
CASSLEGLGYEQFF
TGTGCCAGCAGTTTAGAGGGACTAGGCTATGAGCAGTTCTTC
>few|TRBV15|TRBJ2-1|NA
CATSRVGGNEQFF
TGTGCCACCAGCAGAGTGGGGGGCAATGAGCAGTTCTTC
>few|TRBV6-2/TRBV6-3|TRBJ2-7|NA
CASSYSKIPTAPYEQYF
TGTGCCAGCAGTTACTCGAAGATTCCAACAGCCCCCTACGAGCAGTACTTC
>few|TRBV10-3|TRBJ2-3|NA
CAISEVSQHADTQYF
TGTGCCATCAGTGAGGTCAGCCAACACGCAGATACGCAGTATTTT
>few|TRBV9|TRBJ2-5|TRBD1
CASSPSPRTGVETQYF
TGTGCCAGCAGCCCGAGTCCTAGGACAGGGGTAGAGACCCAGTACTTC
>NA|TRBV10-2|TRBJ2-1|TRBD2
CASSESGTSVYNEQFF
TGCGCCAGCAGTGAGTCTGGGACTAGCGTATACAATGAGCAGTTCTTC
>NA|TRBV12-3/TRBV12-4|TRBJ1-5|TRBD1
CASTQGGNQPQHF
TGTGCCAGCACCCAGGGGGGCAATCAGCCCCAGCATTTT
>NA|TRBV4-2|TRBJ2-2|TRBD1
CASSQKGTENTGELFF
TGTGCCAGCAGCCAAAAGGGGACAGAGAACACCGGGGAGCTGTTTTTT
>many|TRBV18|TRBJ2-1|TRBD2
CASSPLAGTYNEQFF
TGTGCCAGCTCACCCCTAGCGGGAACCTACAATGAGCAGTTCTTC
>few|TRBV18|TRBJ2-7|NA
CASSPRVHEQYF
TGTGCCAGCTCACCCAGGGTACACGAGCAGTACTTC
>few|TRBV6-4|TRBJ2-6|NA
CASSPRLGDISWGSGANVLTF
TGTGCCAGCAGCCCCCGGCTGGGGGACATCAGTTGGGGCTCTGGGGCCAACGTCCTGACTTTC
>NA|TRBV4-2|TRBJ1-4|TRBD1
CASSQDPRTGYEKLFF
TGTGCCAGCAGCCAAGATCCCCGGACAGGGTATGAAAAACTGTTTTTT
>NA|TRBV4-2|TRBJ1-6|NA
CASSQDGGYNSSLHF
TGTGCCAGCAGCCAAGATGGGGGCTATAATTCATCCCTCCACTTT
>few|TRBV4-2|TRBJ2-2|TRBD1
CASSQDSGTGMNTGELFF
TGTGCCAGCAGCCAAGACTCCGGGACAGGGATGAACACCGGGGAGCTGTTTTTT
>NA|TRBV5-5|TRBJ1-5|NA
CASSPAGDNQPQHF
TGTGCCAGCAGCCCCGCCGGGGATAATCAGCCCCAGCATTTT